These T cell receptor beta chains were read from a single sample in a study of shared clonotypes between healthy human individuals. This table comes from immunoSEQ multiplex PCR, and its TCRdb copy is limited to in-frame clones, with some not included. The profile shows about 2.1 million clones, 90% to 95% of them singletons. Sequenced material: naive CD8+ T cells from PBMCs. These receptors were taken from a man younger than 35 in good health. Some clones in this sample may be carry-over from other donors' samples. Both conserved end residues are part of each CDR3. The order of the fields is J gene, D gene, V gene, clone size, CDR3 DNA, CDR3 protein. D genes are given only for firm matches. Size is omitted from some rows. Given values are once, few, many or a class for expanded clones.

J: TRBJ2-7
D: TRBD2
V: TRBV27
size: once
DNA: TGTGCCAGCAGTTTGGGAGGGAGGGCCATATACGAGCAGTACTTC
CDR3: CASSLGGRAIYEQYF

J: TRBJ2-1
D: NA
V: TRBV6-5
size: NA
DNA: TGTGCCAGCAGTTACCAGGGGCAGAACAATGAGCAGTTCTTC
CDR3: CASSYQGQNNEQFF

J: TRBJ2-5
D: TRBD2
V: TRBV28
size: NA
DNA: TGTGCCAGCACCCTTGGGGGACTACAAGAGACCCAGTACTTC
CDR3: CASTLGGLQETQYF

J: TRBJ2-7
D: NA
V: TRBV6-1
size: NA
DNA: TGTGCCAGTGAACGCCTGACACCTTCCTACGAGCAGTACTTC
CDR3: CASERLTPSYEQYF

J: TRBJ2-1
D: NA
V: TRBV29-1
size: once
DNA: TGCAGCGTTGAAGCTAGAGGGTACAATGAGCAGTTCTTC
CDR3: CSVEARGYNEQFF

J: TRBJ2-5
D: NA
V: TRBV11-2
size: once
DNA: TGTGCCAGTAGGGGAGAAACCCAGTACTTC
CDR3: CASRGETQYF

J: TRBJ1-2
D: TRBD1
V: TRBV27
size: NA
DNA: TGTGCCAGCAGTCCGGGGACAGGGAGGGACTATGGCTACACCTTC
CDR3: CASSPGTGRDYGYTF

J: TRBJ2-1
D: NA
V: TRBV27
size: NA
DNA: TGTGCCAGCAGTCCAACACCGTTCCTCTACAATGAGCAGTTCTTC
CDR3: CASSPTPFLYNEQFF

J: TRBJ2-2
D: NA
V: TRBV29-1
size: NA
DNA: TGCAGCGGCTGGTCTGCTACCGGGGAGCTGTTTTTT
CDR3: CSGWSATGELFF

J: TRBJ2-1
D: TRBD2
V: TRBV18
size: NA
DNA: TGTGCCAGCTCGCTTACTAGCGGGAGCTCCTACAATGAGCAGTTCTTC
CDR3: CASSLTSGSSYNEQFF

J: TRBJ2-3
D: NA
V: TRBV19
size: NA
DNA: TGTGCCAGTAGTATTCGGGGGAGAAGCACAGATACGCAGTATTTT
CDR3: CASSIRGRSTDTQYF

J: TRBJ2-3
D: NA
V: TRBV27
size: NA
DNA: TGTGCCAGCAGTTTATCCCCTCTAGCGGATACGCAGTATTTT
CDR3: CASSLSPLADTQYF

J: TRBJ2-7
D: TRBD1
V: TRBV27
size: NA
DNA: TGTGCCAGCAGTGGGGCCGGGACAGGGGGTGAGTACGAGCAGTACTTC
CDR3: CASSGAGTGGEYEQYF

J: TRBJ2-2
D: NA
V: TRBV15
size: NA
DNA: TGTGCCACCAGCAGATCCCGATTAGAGGGCACCGGGGAGCTGTTTTTT
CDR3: CATSRSRLEGTGELFF

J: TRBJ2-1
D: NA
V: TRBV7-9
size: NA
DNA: TGTGCCAGCAGCTTCCAGCGGTCCTACAATGAGCAGTTCTTC
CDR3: CASSFQRSYNEQFF

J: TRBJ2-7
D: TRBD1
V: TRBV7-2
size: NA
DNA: TGTGCCAGCAGCCTATCCCGGGACAGGCCTTCCTACGAGCAGTACTTC
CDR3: CASSLSRDRPSYEQYF

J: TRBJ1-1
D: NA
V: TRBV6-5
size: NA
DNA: TGTGCCAGCAGTTACTCGCGTAGAGGGGGGGGAGCTGAAGCTTTCTTT
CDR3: CASSYSRRGGGAEAFF

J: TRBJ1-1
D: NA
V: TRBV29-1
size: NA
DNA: TGCAGCGTTGAGCCCCCCACGGGACGGCCGGGGACTGAAGCTTTCTTT
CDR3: CSVEPPTGRPGTEAFF

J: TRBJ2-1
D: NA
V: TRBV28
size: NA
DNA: TGTGCCAGCAGTTCCGTTGGGCCACTCCGCTACAATGAGCAGTTCTTC
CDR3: CASSSVGPLRYNEQFF

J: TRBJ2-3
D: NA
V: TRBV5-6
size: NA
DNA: TGTGCCAGCAGCTTGGCCTACGGGACACTTACTAGCACAGATACGCAGTATTTT
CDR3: CASSLAYGTLTSTDTQYF

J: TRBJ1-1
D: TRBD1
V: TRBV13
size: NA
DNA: TGTGCCAGCAGCCCTAGGACAGGCCGGAGCACTGAAGCTTTCTTT
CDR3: CASSPRTGRSTEAFF

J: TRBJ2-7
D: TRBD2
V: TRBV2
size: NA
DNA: TGTGCCAGCAGTGACTACGGACTAGCGGGAGAGATTTACGAGCAGTACTTC
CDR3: CASSDYGLAGEIYEQYF

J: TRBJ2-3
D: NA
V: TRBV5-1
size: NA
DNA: TGCGCCAGCAGCTTCGGATCCCCAGATACGCAGTATTTT
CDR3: CASSFGSPDTQYF

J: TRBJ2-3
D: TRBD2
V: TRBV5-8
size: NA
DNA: TGTGCCAGCACGGGGCGGGGGACAGATACGCAGTATTTT
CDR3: CASTGRGTDTQYF

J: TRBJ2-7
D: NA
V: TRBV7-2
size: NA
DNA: TGTGCCAGCAGCTTGACAGGGAGGACGAACGAGCAGTACTTC
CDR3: CASSLTGRTNEQYF

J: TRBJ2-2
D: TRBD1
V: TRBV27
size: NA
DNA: TGTGCCAGCAGTTCGGACAGGGGGACCTACACCGGGGAGCTGTTTTTT
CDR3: CASSSDRGTYTGELFF

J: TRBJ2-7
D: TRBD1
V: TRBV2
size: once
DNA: TGTGCCAGCGGTGCGACAGGGAGTAGGGGCTACGAGCAGTACTTC
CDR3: CASGATGSRGYEQYF

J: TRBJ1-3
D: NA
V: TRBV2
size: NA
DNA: TGTGCCAGCCGCCGGGGAGCGGACTCTGGAAACACCATATATTTT
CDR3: CASRRGADSGNTIYF

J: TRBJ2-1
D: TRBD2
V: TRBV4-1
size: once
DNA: TGCGCCAGCAGCTTGGGGACTAGCGGGAGCCCACCGGAGCAGTTCTTC
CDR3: CASSLGTSGSPPEQFF

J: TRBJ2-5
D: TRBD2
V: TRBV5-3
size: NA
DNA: TGTGCCAGAAGATCAACCCAACTAGCGGGAGGGAAAGAGACCCAGTACTTC
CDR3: CARRSTQLAGGKETQYF

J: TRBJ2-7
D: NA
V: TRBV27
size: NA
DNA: TGTGCCAGCAGTTTATTGTCGGAAACCTACGAGCAGTACTTC
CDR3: CASSLLSETYEQYF

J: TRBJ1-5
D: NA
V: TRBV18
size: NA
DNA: TGTGCCAGCTCACCATCCCCAGTGTATAGCAATCAGCCCCAGCATTTT
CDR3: CASSPSPVYSNQPQHF

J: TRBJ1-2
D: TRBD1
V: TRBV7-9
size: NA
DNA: TGTGCCAGCAGCTTAGTCCTAGAAGACAGGGAGGGCTACACCTTC
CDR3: CASSLVLEDREGYTF

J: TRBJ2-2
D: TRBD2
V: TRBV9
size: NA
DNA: TGTGCCAGCAGCACTAGCGGGAGTTCGAGCACCGGGGAGCTGTTTTTT
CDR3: CASSTSGSSSTGELFF

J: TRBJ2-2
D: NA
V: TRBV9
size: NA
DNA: TGTGCCAGCAGCGCCGCCGGGGAGCTGTTTTTT
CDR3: CASSAAGELFF

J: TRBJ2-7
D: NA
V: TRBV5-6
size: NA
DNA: TGTGCCAGCAGCTTAGGGACTGCACTCTCCTACGAGCAGTACTTC
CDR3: CASSLGTALSYEQYF

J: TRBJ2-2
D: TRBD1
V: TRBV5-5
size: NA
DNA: TGTGCCAGCAGCTGGGACAGGAACACCGGGGAGCTGTTTTTT
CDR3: CASSWDRNTGELFF

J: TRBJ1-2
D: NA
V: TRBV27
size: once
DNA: TGTGCCAGCAGTTTATCGTCGGGGGGCCCCCGCAACTATGGCTACACCTTC
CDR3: CASSLSSGGPRNYGYTF